The clone carrying this TCR beta chain was counted once. What it recognizes is unknown. One end of the junction varies from germline; a read error may be responsible. TCRdb's copy holds only in-frame clones and misses some; the assay was immunoSEQ multiplex PCR. The sample contains roughly 100,000 clones, about 95% of which appear only once. Germline CDR1 and CDR2: SSHAT and FNYEAQ (reference sequence). This CDR3 contains 13 residues. This entry is derived from a study of cytomegalovirus exposure and HLA in healthy donors. Study-level background: The same platform was used for the 130 or so validation repertoires as for the approximately 730 first-cohort repertoires, as reported in a later analysis. Study-level points and caveats: High sensitivity and specificity were reportedly achieved when the classifier diagnosed cytomegalovirus status. Cytomegalovirus association was listed for about 150 TCR beta chains.

This rearrangement joins TRBV7-7 to TRBJ1-5; D gene uncertain. This clonotype was obtained from a woman aged 18-29 years in good health and CMV-seronegative. Sequencing input: PBMCs. Here the CDR3 DNA reads TGTGCTAGCAGCTTAGGAGAGGGTCAGCCCCAGCATTTT. The encoded protein is CASSLGEGQPQHF.